The 7 T cell receptor beta chains below all came from one sample that was sequenced in a study of post-analysis software for immune sequencing data. Findings of the study overall: Four to six TRBV segments were more frequent in patients than controls; TRBV5-6, TRBV5-1 and TRBV20-1 belonged to this group.

Prepared TCR beta cDNA libraries contained unique molecular identifiers. Each CDR3 protein gets one entry after TCRdb re-called the PCR reads with MiXCR. The profile covers hundreds of thousands of distinct CDR3 sequences, with about 32% appearing a single time and more than 0.45% taken by the ten largest. Their cognate antigens are unknown. Sequenced material: blood. The receptor set was obtained from a girl aged 5 to 17 with multiple sclerosis.

The chain carries TRBV28 and TRBJ2-7; TRBD2 is a possible D gene (5 bases). CDR3 length: 13 residues. Germline V lookup: CDR1 MDHEN, CDR2 SYDVKM. Trimming cost V 10 bases and J 2 bases, with 15 bases left between them. CDR3 sequence (DNA): TGTGCCACCACTAGGGAGTCCCCCTACGAGCAGTACTTC. Amino acid sequence: CATTRESPYEQYF.

This clonotype has just a few counts. The rearrangement joins TRBV7-9 to TRBJ2-3; 7 bases align to TRBD1. CDR1 is SEHNR, CDR2 FQNEAQ, per germline (reference sequence). V lost 5 bases, J lost 3 bases, and 11 bases stayed unmatched. CDR3 length: 16 amino acids. The CDR3 reads CASSPVRGRQTDTQYF. CDR3 nucleotides: TGTGCCAGCAGCCCGGTGAGGGGGCGACAGACAGATACGCAGTATTTT.

The sample holds a few counts of this clonotype. CDR3 sequence reads: CASSVTNEQFF. The CDR3 coding sequence is TGTGCCAGCAGTGTGACCAATGAGCAGTTCTTC. The rearrangement uses TRBV6-1 and TRBJ2-1; D is ambiguous. Germline CDR1 reads MNHNS; CDR2 reads SASEGT. Trimming left V 4 bases short and J 6 bases short, with 4 bases between. CDR3 length equals 11 residues.

The chain combines TRBV29-1 with TRBJ2-7; TRBD2 matches 7 bases. After removal of 6 bases from V and 0 bases from J, the junction contained 5 bases not matched to a gene. This CDR3 region has 13 residues. Germline V gene data show CDR1 as SQVTM and CDR2 as ANQGSEA. CDR3 protein: CSVRIAGSYEQYF. In DNA form, the CDR3 reads TGCAGCGTCCGGATAGCGGGCTCCTACGAGCAGTACTTC.

This clonotype was seen only once. This sequence joins TRBV11-2 and TRBJ1-1, with D perhaps TRBD1 (5 bases). The V end lost 5 bases, the J end lost 4 bases, and 17 bases lay between the germline ends. The germline V gene has CDR1 SGHAT and CDR2 FQNNGV. CDR3 size: 15 residues. CDR3 in amino acids: CASSPIAGPSTEAFF. The DNA for the CDR3 is TGTGCCAGCAGCCCGATAGCGGGGCCTAGCACTGAAGCTTTCTTT.

Only a few counts were recorded for this clonotype. The chain couples TRBV20-1 to TRBJ2-3; tentative D call: TRBD2 (5 bases). The ends were cut back, 7 bases at V and 7 bases at J, with 15 bases in the middle. The germline V gene encodes CDR1 DFQATT and CDR2 SNEGSKA (reference sequence). This CDR3 is 12 amino acids long. The CDR3 region has the DNA TGCAGTGGCAGTCGGGGTACAAATACGCAGTATTTT. Protein sequence: CSGSRGTNTQYF.

The V gene is TRBV7-9, the J gene TRBJ2-1; tentatively, D is TRBD2 (5 bases). CDR1 and CDR2 (germline): SEHNR, FQNEAQ (reference sequence). CDR3 size: 14 residues. V was pared by 2 bases and J by 9 bases, with 14 bases between. DNA of the CDR3: TGTGCCAGCAGCTTAAGGGAGCGGCCCGGTGAGCAGTTCTTC. It encodes CASSLRERPGEQFF.